The 20 T cell receptor beta chains given below trace back to one sample, sequenced in a study of T cells in Graves' hyperthyroidism and ophthalmopathy. From RNA transcripts, TCR beta CDR3 regions were amplified. The TCR CDR3 first-round RT-PCR relied on the HTBI primer set. TCRdb reprocessed the multiplex PCR reads with MiXCR, giving one entry per CDR3 protein. In the table there are 550,000 to 800,000 distinct CDR3 sequences, around 15% of which are singletons. Sequencing used blood. The receptors come from a man between 18 and 29 years old with Graves' hyperthyroidism.

V is TRBV7-3 and J is TRBJ2-7, with 8 nucleotides matching TRBD2. The CDR3 is made up of 15 amino acids. Germline CDR1 SGHTA, CDR2 FQGTGA. Trimming at V came to 5 bases and at J to 5 bases, leaving 11 bases not matched to a gene. The CDR3 here is CASSLLAVRTHEQYF. The CDR3, as DNA: TGTGCCAGCAGCCTACTAGCGGTCCGCACCCACGAGCAGTACTTC.

This clonotype has ten or more counts. This sequence joins TRBV13 and TRBJ2-7, with D hard to call. Trimming removed 5 bases at V and 3 bases at J, with 14 bases between. CDR3 length equals 14 residues. CDR1 is PRHDT and CDR2 is FYEKMQ in the germline V gene (reference sequence). This CDR3 reads CASSAPPRSYEQYF. Written as DNA, the CDR3 is TGTGCCAGCAGCGCCCCCCCTAGGAGCTACGAGCAGTACTTC.

The genes are TRBV20-1 and TRBJ2-2; 7 bases line up with TRBD2. This CDR3 has 14 residues. Germline CDR1 and CDR2: DFQATT and SNEGSKA (reference sequence). Trimming removed 6 bases from V and 6 bases from J; junction bases left unmatched: 10. The CDR3 DNA is TGCAGTGCCCTTTCTCGACTAGCCTCCGGGGAGCTGTTTTTT. This translates into CSALSRLASGELFF.

The V gene is TRBV11-3, the J gene TRBJ2-5, with 8 bases identical to TRBD2. The CDR3 loop spans 19 amino acids. CDR1 SGHNT and CDR2 YENEEA come from the germline V gene. The trim removed 1 base at V and 5 bases at J, leaving 18 bases unmatched. The CDR3 spells CASSLGVAWREVVLETQYF. CDR3 nucleotides: TGTGCCAGCAGCTTAGGAGTGGCCTGGCGGGAGGTCGTCTTGGAGACCCAGTACTTC.

The J gene is TRBJ2-1, the V gene TRBV6-2 or TRBV6-3; a weak D match, TRBD2 (6 bases). This CDR3 is 13 amino acids long. CDR1 is MNHEY and CDR2 is SVGEGT in the germline V gene. V was cut by 6 bases and J by 3 bases, with 9 bases left in between. The CDR3 sequence is CASRRDYYNEQFF. CDR3 nucleotides: TGTGCCAGCAGGCGGGATTACTACAATGAGCAGTTCTTC.

The table lists this clonotype with many counts. The V gene is TRBV12-3 or TRBV12-4, the J gene TRBJ2-1; 7 bases line up with TRBD2. Trimming cost V 8 bases and J 9 bases; bases outside gene matches: 13. The CDR3 totals 14 residues. The CDR3 region is CASVWGREDGEQFF. The DNA for the CDR3 is TGTGCCAGCGTGTGGGGACGGGAGGATGGTGAGCAGTTCTTC.

The sample holds a few counts of this clonotype. A read error may produce the germline difference seen at one junction end. V is TRBV12-3 or TRBV12-4 and J is TRBJ1-3; 7 bases fit TRBD1. The CDR3 consists of 13 residues. The chain's CDR3 is CAGRGNSGNTIYF. The DNA of the CDR3 is TGTGCCGGCAGGGGGAACTCTGGAAACACCATATATTTT.

This clonotype has ten or more counts. The rearrangement uses TRBV2 and TRBJ2-5, with D hard to call. The length of the CDR3 is 13 residues. The ends were cut back, 4 bases at V and 9 bases at J, with 15 bases in the middle. CDR1 is SNHLY, CDR2 FYNNEI, per germline. The CDR3 sequence is CASSAGGLRAQYF. The CDR3 DNA is TGTGCCAGCAGTGCGGGTGGGCTACGAGCCCAGTACTTC. Supplemented by reference TRBV2 and TRBJ2-5, the full variable domain reads EPEVTQTPSHQVTQMGQEVILRCVPISNHLYFYWYRQILGQKVEFLVSFYNNEISEKSEIFDDQFSVERPDGSNFTLKIRSTKLEDSAMYFCASSAGGLRAQYFGPGTRLLVL.

The chain joins TRBV12-5 to TRBJ1-5; 7 nucleotides line up with TRBD1. The CDR3 covers 17 residues. Germline V gene sequence: CDR1 LGHNT, CDR2 FRNRAP. Trimming removed 0 bases from V and 4 bases from J; junction bases left unmatched: 9. The CDR3 sequence: CASGLVLTGTRNQPQHF. Here the CDR3 DNA reads TGTGCTAGTGGTTTGGTACTGACAGGGACGAGGAATCAGCCCCAGCATTTT. The full variable domain, with the rest looked up from reference TRBV12-5 and TRBJ1-5, is DARVTQTPRHKVTEMGQEVTMRCQPILGHNTVFWYRQTMMQGLELLAYFRNRAPLDDSGMPKDRFSAEMPDATLATLKIQPSEPRDSAVYFCASGLVLTGTRNQPQHFGDGTRLSIL.

V gene TRBV12-3 or TRBV12-4 combines with J gene TRBJ2-7; 8 nucleotides agree with TRBD1. V dropped 5 bases and J dropped 6; count of bases not matched to a gene: 9. CDR3 length: 14 residues. The CDR3 region is CASSRTGPQCEQYF. The CDR3 bases are TGTGCCAGCAGTCGGACAGGGCCCCAATGCGAGCAGTACTTC.

In this sample, this clonotype turned up a few times. This sequence joins TRBV29-1 and TRBJ2-1, with D perhaps TRBD2 (5 bases). V dropped 7 bases and J dropped 9 bases, with 16 bases sitting between them. This CDR3 contains 12 residues. CDR1 SQVTM and CDR2 ANQGSEA come from the germline V gene. CDR3 coding DNA: TGCAGCGCTGACGAGGGAAGCAGTGAGCAGTTCTTC. It is translated as CSADEGSSEQFF.

This rearrangement joins TRBV9 to TRBJ2-2, with 10 bases identical to TRBD2. Germline V CDR1 and CDR2: SGDLS, YYNGEE. Trimming cost V 0 bases and J 1 base; bases outside gene matches: 0. The CDR3 covers 16 residues. For the CDR3, the DNA is TGTGCCAGCAGCGTAGGGACTAGCGGGAACACCGGGGAGCTGTTTTTT. This translates into CASSVGTSGNTGELFF.

This clonotype has ten or more counts. The chain couples TRBV11-2 to TRBJ2-1, with D maybe TRBD2 (7 bases). The CDR3 has 14 residues. V shed 3 bases and J shed 6 bases, with 12 bases lying between them. Germline V gene lookup returns CDR1 SGHAT and CDR2 FQNNGV. The CDR3 spells CASSFGGALNEQFF. The CDR3 nucleotides read TGTGCCAGCAGCTTTGGGGGGGCTCTCAATGAGCAGTTCTTC.

The chain's CDR3 is CASSPPSRDTVGYTF. The CDR3, as DNA: TGTGCCAGCTCACCACCGTCCCGAGACACTGTGGGCTACACCTTC. The chain carries TRBV18 and TRBJ1-2; D not certain. V was pared by 0 bases and J by 8 bases, with 16 bases between. This CDR3 is 15 amino acids long. Germline V gives CDR1 KGHSH, CDR2 LQKENI.

The rearrangement links TRBV7-9 to TRBJ2-7; 16 positions agree with TRBD2. CDR3 size: 18 residues. Germline CDR1 SEHNR, CDR2 FQNEAQ (reference sequence). Trimming cost V 5 bases and J 2 bases; bases outside gene matches: 9. The CDR3 loop reads CASSPPGLAGGIAYEQYF. Written as DNA, the CDR3 is TGTGCCAGCAGCCCGCCGGGACTAGCGGGAGGGATCGCCTACGAGCAGTACTTC. The whole variable domain, filled in from reference TRBV7-9 and TRBJ2-7, reads DTGVSQNPRHKITKRGQNVTFRCDPISEHNRLYWYRQTLGQGPEFLTYFQNEAQLEKSRLLSDRFSAERPKGSFSTLEIQRTEQGDSAMYLCASSPPGLAGGIAYEQYFGPGTRLTVT.

This clonotype has a count of ten or more. J is TRBJ2-5 and V is TRBV30; D possibly corresponds to TRBD2 (6 bases). Trimming took off 5 bases at V and 1 base at J, with 14 bases between the two ends. The length of the CDR3 is 14 residues. Per germline, CDR1 GTSNPN and CDR2 SVGIG (reference sequence). The CDR3 DNA sequence: TGTGCCTGGGCGGAGGGGACTCGCCAAGAGACCCAGTACTTC. Translated: CAWAEGTRQETQYF.

This clonotype was observed many times. The chain carries TRBV11-3 and TRBJ1-1; D not resolved. Trimming removed 4 bases at V and 11 bases at J, with 14 bases between. There are 12 residues in the CDR3. Germline V lookup: CDR1 SGHNT, CDR2 YENEEA. CDR3 residues: CASSSDPLLAFF. The CDR3 DNA reads TGTGCCAGCAGCTCGGACCCACTGTTGGCTTTCTTT.

This chain links TRBV7-2 with TRBJ1-2; TRBD1 aligns across 7 bases. The CDR3 extends over 15 amino acids. CDR1 and CDR2 from the germline V gene are SGHTA and FQGNSA. With 6 bases clipped from V and 5 bases from J, the junction kept 12 bases outside the gene matches. Here the CDR3 DNA reads TGTGCCAGCAGACTCCAACAGGGGACCCGATATGGCTACACCTTC. This codes for CASRLQQGTRYGYTF.

This clonotype was detected many times. The chain recombines TRBV11-3 with TRBJ2-7; 8 nucleotides line up with TRBD2. This CDR3 has 13 residues. The trim removed 3 bases at V and 4 bases at J, leaving 2 bases unmatched. CDR1 and CDR2 (germline): SGHNT, YENEEA. The CDR3 DNA follows: TGTGCCAGCAGCTTGACTAGCGAATACGAGCAGTACTTC. Translation: CASSLTSEYEQYF.

The rearrangement uses TRBV20-1 and TRBJ2-3; 11 nucleotides line up with TRBD1. Germline V lookup: CDR1 DFQATT, CDR2 SNEGSKA (reference sequence). CDR3 size: 14 residues. The J segment lost 7 bases and the V segment lost 6 bases, leaving 9 bases of the junction unmatched. The CDR3 coding sequence is TGCAGTGCGCCCCGGACAGGGGGCAGCTATACGCAGTATTTT. It specifies CSAPRTGGSYTQYF.